Below are 24 T cell receptor beta chains sequenced from a single sample in a study of OX40 agonist ivuxolimab in advanced cancers. Assay: immunoSEQ multiplex PCR; the TCRdb copy retains only in-frame clones and omits some. The table shows roughly 46,000 clones, with 80% to 90% occurring only once. The material was CD4+ or CD8+ T cells sorted from blood, obtained in a trial of the OX40 agonist ivuxolimab. The source of these receptors is an adult with an advanced solid tumor such as melanoma, head and neck, liver or kidney cancer.

The genes are TRBV5-5 and TRBJ1-1; weak D call: TRBD1 (5 bases). This CDR3 spans 13 amino acids. V lost 1 base, J lost 4 bases, and 8 bases lay in between. In germline, CDR1 is SGHKS, CDR2 YYEKEE (reference sequence). The CDR3 DNA sequence: TGTGCCAGCAGCTTGTACAGGACCACTGAAGCTTTCTTT. Its protein is CASSLYRTTEAFF.

The chain couples TRBV5-6 to TRBJ2-1; no reliable D call. The germline V gene encodes CDR1 SGHDT and CDR2 YYEEEE. The CDR3 contains 13 residues. V was shortened by 0 bases and J by 8 bases, with 9 bases between the two germline ends. Written as DNA, the CDR3 is TGTGCCAGCAGCTTGGCTAATTACGATGAGCAGTTCTTC. It translates to CASSLANYDEQFF.

The rearrangement links TRBV9 to TRBJ2-1; D call uncertain. The CDR3 totals 16 residues. CDR1 and CDR2 (germline): SGDLS, YYNGEE. V was shortened by 0 bases and J by 7 bases, with 17 bases between the two germline ends. The CDR3 sequence: CASSVVSSVFGNEQFF. The CDR3 bases are TGTGCCAGCAGCGTAGTGTCTAGTGTGTTTGGGAATGAGCAGTTCTTC.

The V call is TRBV7-2, the J call TRBJ2-1; D unclear. There are 15 residues in the CDR3. V lost 1 base and J lost 8, with 15 bases in between. CDR1 and CDR2 (germline): SGHTA, FQGNSA. The CDR3 DNA reads TGTGCCAGCAGCTTAGTCGCCGAAGGTCCCTATGAGCAGTTCTTC. It encodes CASSLVAEGPYEQFF. The full variable domain, its missing parts supplied by reference TRBV7-2 and TRBJ2-1, is GAGVSQSPSNKVTEKGKDVELRCDPISGHTALYWYRQSLGQGLEFLIYFQGNSAPDKSGLPSDRFSAERTGGSVSTLTIQRTQQEDSAVYLCASSLVAEGPYEQFFGPGTRLTVL.

The rearrangement links TRBV7-2 to TRBJ2-2; D possibly corresponds to TRBD1 (6 bases). Looked up from germline, CDR1 is SGHTA and CDR2 is FQGNSA. V lost 5 bases and J 3 bases, leaving 13 bases between the germline ends. This CDR3 is built from 15 residues. The CDR3: CASSPGQLYTGELFF. In DNA form, the CDR3 reads TGTGCCAGCAGCCCCGGACAGCTATACACCGGGGAGCTGTTTTTT.

Written as DNA, the CDR3 is TGTGCCAGCAGCCAAGACTTGATGGGACTAGCGACAGATACGCAGTATTTT. Residues: CASSQDLMGLATDTQYF. The chain couples TRBV4-2 to TRBJ2-3; TRBD2 aligns across 10 bases. From germline, CDR1 is LGHNA and CDR2 YNFKEQ. The CDR3 runs 17 residues. V gave up 0 bases and J gave up 3 bases; unmatched junction bases: 6.

This chain connects TRBV7-3 to TRBJ2-3; TRBD2 is a possible D gene (7 bases). V was shortened by 3 bases and J by 1 base, with 17 bases between the two germline ends. The V gene's germline CDR1 is SGHTA and CDR2 FQGTGA. This CDR3 spans 17 amino acids. In nucleotides, the CDR3 is TGTGCCAGCAGCTTGAGGGGGGGCGGTGTTGGCACAGATACGCAGTATTTT. Amino acids: CASSLRGGGVGTDTQYF.

The V and J genes are TRBV19 and TRBJ2-1; 12 bases fit TRBD2. The CDR3 contains 17 residues. The germline CDR1 and CDR2 sequences are LNHDA and SQIVND (reference sequence). V lost 11 bases to trimming and J lost 1 base; unmatched junction nucleotides: 12. In DNA, the CDR3 is TGTGCCGCCGGGACTAGCGGGCTAGGGGGTTCCTACAATGAGCAGTTCTTC. Translation gives CAAGTSGLGGSYNEQFF.

The genes are TRBV6-4 and TRBJ1-1; D is unclear. The CDR3 contains 13 residues. CDR1 is MRHNA and CDR2 is SNTAGT in the germline V gene. Trimming removed 6 bases at V and 1 base at J, with 9 bases between. The CDR3, as DNA: TGTGCCAGCAGGGCAGCTACGAACACTGAAGCTTTCTTT. Amino acids: CASRAATNTEAFF.

V gene TRBV5-4 combines with J gene TRBJ1-2; maybe TRBD1 (6 bases). CDR1 is SGHNT and CDR2 is YYREEE in the germline V gene (reference sequence). CDR3 length: 13 amino acids. V shed 1 base and J shed 4 bases, with 8 bases lying between them. The CDR3 protein is CASSLRGSYGYTF. For the CDR3, the DNA is TGTGCCAGCAGCTTGAGGGGGTCCTATGGCTACACCTTC.

This clone was counted many times. The V call is TRBV7-9, the J call TRBJ2-7, with 7 positions matching TRBD1. The trim removed 4 bases at V and 5 bases at J, leaving 8 bases unmatched. The CDR3 contains 14 residues. Looked up from germline, CDR1 is SEHNR and CDR2 is FQNEAQ (reference sequence). CDR3 in DNA: TGTGCCAGCAGCTCCGACAGGGCAACCCACGAGCAGTACTTC. It codes for CASSSDRATHEQYF. Combining the CDR3 with reference TRBV7-9 and TRBJ2-7 gives the whole variable domain DTGVSQNPRHKITKRGQNVTFRCDPISEHNRLYWYRQTLGQGPEFLTYFQNEAQLEKSRLLSDRFSAERPKGSFSTLEIQRTEQGDSAMYLCASSSDRATHEQYFGPGTRLTVT.

The CDR3 coding sequence is TGTGCCAGCAGCTTAGGCCCTGGCGGGATCGGTGGAAGGCATGCCTACAATGAGCAGTTCTTC. Translated, it gives CASSLGPGGIGGRHAYNEQFF. The chain uses TRBV7-6 and TRBJ2-1; tentative D call: TRBD2 (6 bases). Germline loops: CDR1 SGHVS, CDR2 FNYEAQ. This CDR3 spans 21 amino acids. Trimming cost V 1 base and J 2 bases, with 27 bases left between them.

V gene TRBV2 combines with J gene TRBJ2-2; unclear D gene. V gave up 8 bases and J gave up 4 bases, with 11 bases separating them. CDR1 is SNHLY, CDR2 FYNNEI, per germline. The CDR3 length is 13 residues. The CDR3 region is CASGPSSTGELFF. CDR3 sequence (DNA): TGTGCCAGCGGGCCGTCGAGCACCGGGGAGCTGTTTTTT. The full variable domain, in which reference TRBV2 and TRBJ2-2 provide the parts outside the CDR3, is EPEVTQTPSHQVTQMGQEVILRCVPISNHLYFYWYRQILGQKVEFLVSFYNNEISEKSEIFDDQFSVERPDGSNFTLKIRSTKLEDSAMYFCASGPSSTGELFFGEGSRLTVL.

A note on this clone: One end of the junction does not line up with germline, which may come from a read error. The V call is TRBV4-2, the J call TRBJ2-7, with TRBD2 matching over 7 bases. The CDR3 runs 14 residues. The germline V gene encodes CDR1 LGHNA and CDR2 YNFKEQ. CDR3 sequence reads: CANSQGLAAYEQYF. CDR3 in DNA: TGTGCCAACAGCCAAGGGCTAGCGGCCTACGAGCAGTACTTC.

The chain recombines TRBV7-6 with TRBJ2-7; D perhaps matches TRBD1 (5 bases). Germline V CDR1 and CDR2: SGHVS, FNYEAQ. V gave up 1 base and J gave up 5 bases, with 6 bases separating them. The CDR3 length is 12 residues. The DNA for the CDR3 is TGTGCCAGCAGCTTAGAAGGGGACGAGCAGTACTTC. It is translated as CASSLEGDEQYF.

The rearrangement links TRBV30 to TRBJ1-3; perhaps TRBD1 as D (5 bases). Germline V CDR1 and CDR2: GTSNPN, SVGIG (reference sequence). V gave up 2 bases and J gave up 4 bases, with 21 bases separating them. This CDR3 region has 17 residues. This CDR3 is CAWSSTDSFAWGNTIYF. The CDR3, as DNA: TGTGCCTGGAGTTCCACCGACAGCTTTGCTTGGGGAAACACCATATATTTT.

CDR3 in DNA: TGCGCCAGCAGCCAAAACACAGAGAACACTGAAGCTTTCTTT. It codes for CASSQNTENTEAFF. The chain uses TRBV5-1 and TRBJ1-1; D is undetermined. The CDR3 consists of 14 residues. Germline CDR1 reads SGHRS; CDR2 reads YFSETQ. Trimming cost V 4 bases and J 1 base, with 11 bases left between them.

This chain links TRBV29-1 with TRBJ2-3; D may be TRBD2 (5 bases). This CDR3 region has 13 residues. The V end lost 7 bases, the J end lost 6 bases, and 17 bases lay between the germline ends. Germline CDR1 and CDR2: SQVTM and ANQGSEA. The CDR3 spells CSASPGGSDTQYF. CDR3 bases: TGCAGCGCCTCCCCGGGCGGGTCGGATACGCAGTATTTT.

In its sample, this clone was seen once. The gene calls are TRBV5-4 and TRBJ2-1, with 7 bases aligning to TRBD2. V lost 2 bases to trimming and J lost 3 bases; unmatched junction nucleotides: 8. Germline assignment: CDR1 SGHNT and CDR2 YYREEE (reference sequence). CDR3 length: 16 residues. The CDR3 spells CASSFFSRGFYNEQFF. Written as DNA, the CDR3 is TGTGCCAGCAGCTTTTTCTCGCGGGGGTTCTACAATGAGCAGTTCTTC.

The chain links TRBV10-3 to TRBJ1-2; D remains unclear. The CDR3 spans 15 residues. V shed 0 bases and J shed 8 bases, with 16 bases lying between them. Germline CDR1 is ENHRY and CDR2 is SYGVKD. The CDR3 DNA sequence: TGTGCCATCAGTGAGTCGGCGAAGGATGTTCAAGGCTACACCTTC. Translated: CAISESAKDVQGYTF.

The CDR3 DNA follows: TGCAGCGTCCCGGGACAGGGTGTCTCCGGGGCCAACGTCCTGACTTTC. It encodes CSVPGQGVSGANVLTF. V usage is TRBV29-1 and J usage is TRBJ2-6; 9 bases are a match to TRBD1. The CDR3 has 16 amino acids. Germline V lookup: CDR1 SQVTM, CDR2 ANQGSEA. J was trimmed by 4 bases and V by 6 bases; bases with no gene match: 10.

The genes are TRBV19 and TRBJ1-3; 9 bases align to TRBD1. V lost 8 bases and J lost 5; bases outside the gene matches: 4. Germline values: CDR1 LNHDA, CDR2 SQIVND (reference sequence). The CDR3 has 13 residues. CDR3 bases: TGTGCCAGTGCGGACAGGGGTAGAAACACCATATATTTT. This codes for CASADRGRNTIYF.

The genes are TRBV28 and TRBJ1-2; no clear D. The V and J ends lost 4 bases and 4 bases respectively, with 13 bases between them. The germline V gene encodes CDR1 MDHEN and CDR2 SYDVKM. This CDR3 region has 14 residues. The CDR3 spells CASSSSRTRYGYTF. The CDR3 bases are TGTGCCAGCAGTTCATCTAGAACCCGCTATGGCTACACCTTC.

The rearrangement uses TRBV11-2 and TRBJ2-7; the D is unclear. The CDR3 spans 12 residues. The germline V gene encodes CDR1 SGHAT and CDR2 FQNNGV. V was cut by 2 bases and J by 2 bases, with 4 bases left in between. The CDR3 region has the DNA TGTGCCAGCAGCTTAAGCACCTACGAGCAGTACTTC. Its translation is CASSLSTYEQYF.